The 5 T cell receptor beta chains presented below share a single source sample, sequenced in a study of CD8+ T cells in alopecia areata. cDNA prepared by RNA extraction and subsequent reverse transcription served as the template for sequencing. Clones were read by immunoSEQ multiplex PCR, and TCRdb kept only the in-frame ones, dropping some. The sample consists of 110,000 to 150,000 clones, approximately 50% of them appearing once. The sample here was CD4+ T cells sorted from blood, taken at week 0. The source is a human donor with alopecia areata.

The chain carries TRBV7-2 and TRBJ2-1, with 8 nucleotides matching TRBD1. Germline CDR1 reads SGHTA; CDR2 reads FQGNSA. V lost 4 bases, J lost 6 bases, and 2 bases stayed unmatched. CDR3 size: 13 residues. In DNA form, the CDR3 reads TGTGCCAGCAGCTCTGGGACAGGCAATGAGCAGTTCTTC. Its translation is CASSSGTGNEQFF. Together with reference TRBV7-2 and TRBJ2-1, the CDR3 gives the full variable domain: GAGVSQSPSNKVTEKGKDVELRCDPISGHTALYWYRQSLGQGLEFLIYFQGNSAPDKSGLPSDRFSAERTGGSVSTLTIQRTQQEDSAVYLCASSSGTGNEQFFGPGTRLTVL.

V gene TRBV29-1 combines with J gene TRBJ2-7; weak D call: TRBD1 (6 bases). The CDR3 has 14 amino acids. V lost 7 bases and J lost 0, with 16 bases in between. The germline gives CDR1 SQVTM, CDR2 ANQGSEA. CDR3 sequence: CSAGQGGSSYEQYF. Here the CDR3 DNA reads TGCAGCGCAGGACAAGGGGGATCCTCCTACGAGCAGTACTTC.

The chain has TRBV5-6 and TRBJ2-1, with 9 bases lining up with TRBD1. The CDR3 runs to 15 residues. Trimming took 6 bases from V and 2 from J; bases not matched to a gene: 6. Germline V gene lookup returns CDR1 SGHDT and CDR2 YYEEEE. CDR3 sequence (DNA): TGTGCCAGCACCCTGGGACAGGGTCCCTACAATGAGCAGTTCTTC. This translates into CASTLGQGPYNEQFF.

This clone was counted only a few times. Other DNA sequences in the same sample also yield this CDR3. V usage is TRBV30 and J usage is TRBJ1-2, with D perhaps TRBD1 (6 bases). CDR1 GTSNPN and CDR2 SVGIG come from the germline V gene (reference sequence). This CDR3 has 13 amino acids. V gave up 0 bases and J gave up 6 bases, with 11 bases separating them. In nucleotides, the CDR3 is TGTGCCTGGAGTGTAACAGGGCGGAATGGCTACACCTTC. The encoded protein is CAWSVTGRNGYTF. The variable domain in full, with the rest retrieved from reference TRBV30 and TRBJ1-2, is SQTIHQWPATLVQPVGSPLSLECTVEGTSNPNLYWYRQAAGRGLQLLFYSVGIGQISSEVPQNLSASRPQDRQFILSSKKLLLSDSGFYLCAWSVTGRNGYTFGSGTRLTVV.

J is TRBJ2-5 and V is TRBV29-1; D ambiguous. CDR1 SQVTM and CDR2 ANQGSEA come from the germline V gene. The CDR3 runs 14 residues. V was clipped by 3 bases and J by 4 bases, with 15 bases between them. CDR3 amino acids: CSVDYSGRGETQYF. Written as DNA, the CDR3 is TGCAGCGTTGACTACTCGGGCCGCGGAGAGACCCAGTACTTC.